These 16 T cell receptor beta chains were all obtained from the same sample, sequenced in a study of blood T cells in healthy people across ages. Through a sample-barcoded 5' primer and a J-beta primer mix, a second PCR was run for roughly 6 to 11 cycles. MiXCR, run by TCRdb on the 5' RACE reads, gives a single entry per CDR3 protein. The table lists about 1.6 million distinct CDR3 sequences, around 35% of them singletons. The specimen was blood. Receptors originate from a woman aged 30 to 39 in good health.

Remarks on this clonotype: An end of the junction differs from the germline gene, which may be a read error. The J gene is TRBJ2-1, the V gene TRBV7-8, with 9 bases aligning to TRBD2. The germline V gene has CDR1 SGHVS and CDR2 FQNEAQ. The length of the CDR3 is 17 residues. For the CDR3, the DNA is TGTACCAGCAGCCCAATACTAGCGGGCAGCTCCTACAATGAGCAGTTCTTC. It yields the protein CTSSPILAGSSYNEQFF.

A note on this clonotype: An end of the junction differs from the germline gene, which may be a read error. V usage is TRBV20-1 and J usage is TRBJ2-1; the D gene is possibly TRBD2 (6 bases). Per the germline V gene, CDR1 is DFQATT and CDR2 is SNEGSKA (reference sequence). This CDR3 comprises 15 residues. This chain's CDR3 is CSARDRASVYNERFF. The CDR3, as DNA: TGCAGTGCTAGAGATAGGGCTAGCGTATACAATGAGCGGTTCTTC.

The gene calls are TRBV29-1 and TRBJ1-2; no clear D. The V end lost 5 bases, the J end lost 2 bases, and 15 bases lay between the germline ends. Germline V gene data show CDR1 as SQVTM and CDR2 as ANQGSEA. The CDR3 runs to 14 residues. The CDR3 nucleotides are TGCAGCGTTTATCGGGTCCGAAAAAACTATGGCTACACCTTC. Amino acids: CSVYRVRKNYGYTF.

The rearrangement uses TRBV3-1 and TRBJ2-1, with TRBD2 matching over 7 bases. Germline CDR1 reads LGHDT; CDR2 reads YNNKEL (reference sequence). Germline trimming cut 0 bases from V and 8 bases from J; bases unmatched to any gene: 7. CDR3 length equals 15 residues. This CDR3 reads CASSQDQRGLYEQFF. The CDR3 DNA sequence: TGTGCCAGCAGCCAAGACCAGCGGGGTCTTTATGAGCAGTTCTTC.

This rearrangement joins TRBV20-1 to TRBJ1-5; weak D call: TRBD1 (5 bases). Trimming stripped 4 bases from V and 7 bases from J, with 23 bases between. The CDR3 runs 16 residues. The V gene's germline CDR1 is DFQATT and CDR2 SNEGSKA (reference sequence). The CDR3 sequence: CSATDSGRGEWQPQHF. The CDR3 bases are TGCAGTGCTACGGACTCAGGGAGGGGAGAGTGGCAGCCCCAGCATTTT.

V and J are TRBV4-1 and TRBJ1-1; TRBD1 is a possible D gene (5 bases). Trimming left V 2 bases short and J 1 base short, with 14 bases between. The CDR3 is 16 amino acids. Germline V gene sequence: CDR1 MGHRA, CDR2 YSYEKL. The CDR3 nucleotides read TGCGCCAGCAGCCAAAACCCAGGGCGGGGGAACACTGAAGCTTTCTTT. Translating gives CASSQNPGRGNTEAFF.

This chain connects TRBV4-1 to TRBJ2-1, with TRBD2 matching 9 bases. J lost 4 bases, V lost 1 base, and 8 bases had no gene match. The CDR3 loop spans 17 amino acids. CDR1 MGHRA and CDR2 YSYEKL come from the germline V gene. The CDR3 DNA sequence: TGCGCCAGCAGCCAAGGCCTAGCGGGGAGGTATTACAATGAGCAGTTCTTC. Amino acids: CASSQGLAGRYYNEQFF.

This clonotype was counted ten times or more. The chain recombines TRBV28 with TRBJ1-5; the D is unclear. CDR1 MDHEN and CDR2 SYDVKM come from the germline V gene. V was shortened by 5 bases and J by 1 base, with 18 bases between the two germline ends. The CDR3 is 17 amino acids. In DNA form, the CDR3 reads TGTGCCAGCAGTATAGGGCCCGGAACCGGGAGCAATCAGCCCCAGCATTTT. Amino acids: CASSIGPGTGSNQPQHF. The variable domain in full, completed from reference TRBV28 and TRBJ1-5, reads DVKVTQSSRYLVKRTGEKVFLECVQDMDHENMFWYRQDPGLGLRLIYFSYDVKMKEKGDIPEGYSVSREKKERFSLILESASTNQTSMYLCASSIGPGTGSNQPQHFGDGTRLSIL.

This clonotype was seen a handful of times. The chain uses TRBV7-9 and TRBJ2-3, with D possibly TRBD1 on 6 matching bases. With 4 bases removed from V and 5 bases from J, the gap between germline ends came to 10 bases. Germline-derived CDR1 and CDR2 are SEHNR and FQNEAQ (reference sequence). The CDR3 has 13 residues. The CDR3: CASSSYREDTQYF. The CDR3 nucleotides are TGTGCCAGCAGCTCCTACAGGGAAGATACGCAGTATTTT.

The V gene is TRBV15, the J gene TRBJ2-3, with TRBD2 as a possible D gene (5 bases). This CDR3 comprises 13 residues. V lost 9 bases and J 2 bases, leaving 12 bases between the germline ends. The germline gives CDR1 LNHNV, CDR2 YYDKDF (reference sequence). This chain's CDR3 is CATARDSTDTQYF. CDR3 DNA sequence: TGTGCCACGGCTCGGGATTCCACAGATACGCAGTATTTT.

Only a few counts were recorded for this clonotype. The chain employs TRBV7-9 and TRBJ2-1, with D maybe TRBD1 (6 bases). V was trimmed by 2 bases and J by 8 bases, leaving 10 bases between them. This CDR3 is built from 13 residues. CDR1 SEHNR and CDR2 FQNEAQ come from the germline V gene (reference sequence). The CDR3 spells CASSLPNRDEQFF. Here the CDR3 DNA reads TGTGCCAGCAGCTTACCCAACAGGGATGAGCAGTTCTTC.

The chain is built from TRBV3-1 and TRBJ1-1; D might be TRBD1 (6 bases). CDR1 and CDR2 (germline): LGHDT, YNNKEL (reference sequence). V shed 6 bases and J shed 0 bases, with 20 bases lying between them. CDR3 length: 17 amino acids. The CDR3 DNA is TGTGCCAGCAGTCCGACCCAGGACAGACCCATGAACACTGAAGCTTTCTTT. Amino acid sequence: CASSPTQDRPMNTEAFF.

The CDR3 sequence: CASSFLRGAINEQYF. The CDR3 region has the DNA TGTGCCAGCAGTTTCCTGCGGGGGGCCATCAATGAGCAGTACTTC. The V and J genes are TRBV12-3 or TRBV12-4 and TRBJ2-7; 8 bases fit TRBD2. The CDR3 contains 15 residues. V was clipped by 3 bases and J by 7 bases; unmatched bases: 11.

This clonotype was recorded a few times. The gene calls are TRBV12-3 or TRBV12-4 and TRBJ1-1; weak D call: TRBD1 (5 bases). V was clipped by 5 bases and J by 0 bases, with 10 bases between them. The CDR3 has 14 residues. The chain's CDR3 is CASSVSGLNTEAFF. The CDR3 bases are TGTGCCAGCAGTGTATCGGGACTGAACACTGAAGCTTTCTTT.

The CDR3 coding sequence is TGTGCCAGCAGTTTAGAGCCTAGGGGGTGGGGCAATGAGCAGTTCTTC. Its translation: CASSLEPRGWGNEQFF. The genes are TRBV12-3 or TRBV12-4 and TRBJ2-1; the D gene is possibly TRBD1 (6 bases). This CDR3 has 16 amino acids. V was shortened by 1 base and J by 6 bases, with 16 bases between the two germline ends.

This chain uses TRBV7-3 with TRBJ2-3; D is perhaps TRBD2 (7 bases). V lost 5 bases and J lost 0, with 21 bases in between. The CDR3 loop spans 18 amino acids. Germline V gene lookup returns CDR1 SGHTA and CDR2 FQGTGA. The CDR3 region has the DNA TGTGCCAGCAGCCCGCTGGGAGGGGGAAGGCCTAGCACAGATACGCAGTATTTT. It yields the protein CASSPLGGGRPSTDTQYF.